A selection of T cell receptor beta chains follows, all from one sample in a study of T cell responses to AZD1222 COVID-19 vaccine. Generated by immunoSEQ multiplex PCR, the TCRdb table keeps only in-frame clones and is missing some. The table records around 84,000 clones, under 95% of them present only once. The sequenced sample was peripheral blood, obtained on day 0 of MenACWY control vaccination. The receptors shown here come from an adult in good health. Both conserved end residues are trimmed from each CDR3.

TRBV28	TRBJ1-2	ASGRLGIGYT
TRBV7-2	TRBJ2-7	ASSASISSASYEQY
TRBV9	TRBJ2-3	ASSAGTFSTDTQY
TRBV19	TRBJ2-4	ASSIIAGGAKNIQY
TRBV24-1	TRBJ2-7	ATSEGDNYEQY
TRBV25-1	TRBJ1-5	ASSVDGLNQPQH
TRBV6-5	TRBJ2-5	ASSYRTGTAETQY
TRBV2	TRBJ2-2	ASTVSDTGELF
TRBV7-9	TRBJ2-6	ASSSSWASRSSGANVLT
TRBV29-1	TRBJ2-3	SVEDNRGQSDTQY
TRBV11-2	TRBJ1-2	ASSFTQDTYGYT
TRBV19	TRBJ1-1	ASRSDRGSTEAF
TRBV28	TRBJ1-5	ASSWGVGVVRNQPQH
TRBV28	TRBJ2-5	ASYEGRGGAQY
TRBV28	TRBJ2-2	ASGAGWSGELF
TRBV19	TRBJ1-2	ASSITGVVGYT
TRBV14	TRBJ1-1	ASSPYGRQGSTEAF
TRBV5-6	TRBJ1-3	ASSLGPKENTIY
TRBV9	TRBJ2-3	ASSLARGGTDTQY
TRBV6-2/TRBV6-3	TRBJ2-7	ASSNTGTGITYEQY
TRBV3-1/TRBV3-2	TRBJ2-7	ASSQFTGRSSYEQY
TRBV29-1	TRBJ2-1	SVDKAGEDNEQF
TRBV5-4	TRBJ1-5	ASSLDNQPQH
TRBV18	TRBJ2-7	ASSPTGYEQY
TRBV11-1	TRBJ2-5	ASSLAWTGGETQY
TRBV9	TRBJ2-4	ASSVVGENIQY
TRBV4-1	TRBJ1-6	ASSQLDRVESPLH
TRBV2	TRBJ1-1	ARSEDATEAF
TRBV29-1	TRBJ1-2	SDDRGHGYT
TRBV6-1	TRBJ2-2	ASSALLAGGSGELF
TRBV24-1	TRBJ2-1	ATSGGFSGNEQF
TRBV7-7	TRBJ2-2	ASSLVRGPGNTGELF
TRBV5-1	TRBJ1-6	ASSTDASSYNSPLH
TRBV6-2/TRBV6-3	TRBJ2-7	ASSSLKSSYEQY
TRBV18	TRBJ1-5	ASSPPSLPAGSQPQH
TRBV23-1	TRBJ1-6	ASSQSGATVLSSYNSPLH
TRBV4-3	TRBJ1-3	ASSSSTARNTIY
TRBV29-1	TRBJ1-1	SVDIGLGEAF
TRBV18	TRBJ2-7	ASSPPNRLSDEQY
TRBV29-1	TRBJ2-6	SVLGFSGANVLT
TRBV18	TRBJ1-4	ASSPGGSNEKLF
TRBV9	TRBJ1-4	ASSERQGPNEKLF
TRBV2	TRBJ1-4	ASNSLGSGANEKLF
TRBV23-1	TRBJ1-5	ASSQSPYGGQGNQPQH
TRBV29-1	TRBJ2-7	SALTGPYEQY